These 24 T cell receptor beta chains were all obtained from the same sample, sequenced in a study of CD8+CD57+ T cells in acquired aplastic anemia. Flow cytometry had shown expanded CD8+CD57+ cells in the patients chosen for sequencing. CDR3 and TCR beta VDJ profiling relied on genomic DNA as the template. Using its own MiXCR run on the reads, TCRdb lists one record per CDR3 protein. Among 200,000 to 300,000 distinct CDR3 sequences, about 44% were seen once, and the ten largest hold less than 9%. Sequencing used sorted CD4+, CD8+, or CD8+CD57+ T cells (not recorded which) from PBMCs. Every receptor here comes from a human donor with aplastic anemia.

This clonotype was picked up many times. The rearrangement joins TRBV10-3 to TRBJ1-2, with D possibly matching TRBD1 (5 bases). CDR3 length equals 15 residues. The ends were cut back, 3 bases at V and 7 bases at J, with 18 bases in the middle. Germline CDR1 ENHRY, CDR2 SYGVKD. The CDR3 protein is CAISEGTGPKGGYTF. The CDR3 bases are TGTGCCATCAGTGAAGGGACTGGCCCGAAGGGTGGCTACACCTTC.

This clonotype was detected a few times. CDR3 sequence: CASSIKGTEPYEQYF. The CDR3 DNA sequence: TGTGCCAGCAGTATTAAAGGGACAGAACCCTACGAGCAGTACTTC. This chain links TRBV27 with TRBJ2-7; 7 bases are shared with TRBD1. The CDR3 spans 15 residues. Germline CDR1 reads MNHEY; CDR2 reads SMNVEV (reference sequence). The J segment lost 2 bases and the V segment lost 5 bases, leaving 9 bases of the junction unmatched.

Regarding this clonotype: Since a much larger clone is just one base distant, this may be a read error. The rearrangement uses TRBV20-1 and TRBJ2-1; no definite D call. The CDR3 length is 16 residues. Germline V lookup: CDR1 DFQATT, CDR2 SNEGSKA (reference sequence). The CDR3 nucleotides are TGCAGTGCTAGAGATATAATGAAAATTACCTACAATGGGCAGTTCTTC. It encodes CSARDIMKITYNGQFF.

The V call is TRBV7-8, the J call TRBJ2-3; TRBD1 or TRBD2 may be the D gene (6 bases each). The CDR3 covers 16 residues. Trimming removed 5 bases from V and 11 bases from J, with 26 bases in between. Germline V gene data show CDR1 as SGHVS and CDR2 as FQNEAQ. The CDR3 DNA sequence: TGTGCCAGCAGCCGGAAGGGGGGAATTCGCTACAATGAGCAGTATTTT. This gives the protein CASSRKGGIRYNEQYF. Full variable domain (outside the CDR3, taken from reference TRBV7-8 and TRBJ2-3): GAGVSQSPRYKVAKRGQDVALRCDPISGHVSLFWYQQALGQGPEFLTYFQNEAQLDKSGLPSDRFFAERPEGSVSTLKIQRTQQEDSAVYLCASSRKGGIRYNEQYFGPGTRLTVL.

The CDR3 DNA reads as TGTGCCAGCAGCCCTTTTGGTTCTGCCAATGAGCAGTTCTTC. It encodes CASSPFGSANEQFF. The chain couples TRBV7-3 to TRBJ2-1; D remains unclear. Between the trimmed V and J ends, which lost 5 bases and 6 bases, there was a span of 14 bases. Germline lookup yields CDR1 SGHTA and CDR2 FQGTGA. This CDR3 has 14 amino acids.

The genes are TRBV7-9 and TRBJ2-1, with a weak D call TRBD1 (5 bases). Germline V gene sequence: CDR1 SEHNR, CDR2 FQNEAQ (reference sequence). Trimming took off 4 bases at V and 15 bases at J, with 13 bases between the two ends. The CDR3 is 11 amino acids. This CDR3 is CASSSTDVSFF. The CDR3 DNA sequence: TGTGCCAGCAGCTCGACAGACGTCTCGTTCTTC.

The V call is TRBV10-1, the J call TRBJ2-7, with a weak D call TRBD2 (5 bases). Germline CDR1 reads WNHNN; CDR2 reads SYGVQD (reference sequence). This CDR3 comprises 13 residues. Trimming left V 3 bases short and J 3 bases short, with 9 bases between. This CDR3 reads CASSDGGRYEQYF. CDR3 DNA sequence: TGCGCCAGCAGTGATGGCGGGCGCTACGAGCAGTACTTC.

This clonotype was recorded a few times. This chain connects TRBV2 to TRBJ1-2; unclear D gene. V was cut by 8 bases and J by 8 bases, with 24 bases left in between. Germline CDR1 reads SNHLY; CDR2 reads FYNNEI. The CDR3 has 15 residues. This CDR3 is CASQAASGSGGGYTF. In nucleotides, the CDR3 is TGTGCCAGCCAAGCTGCTTCCGGGAGCGGAGGGGGCTACACCTTC.

The gene calls are TRBV24-1 and TRBJ2-1; D gene uncertain. Trimming removed 1 base at V and 7 bases at J, with 10 bases between. CDR1 is KGHDR and CDR2 is SFDVKD in the germline V gene. CDR3 length: 14 residues. The CDR3 coding sequence is TGTGCCACCAGTGATTTTAAGGGTGGGAATGAGCAGTTCTTC. Its translation: CATSDFKGGNEQFF.

Ten or more counts support this clonotype. J is TRBJ1-5 and V is TRBV19; 9 nucleotides agree with TRBD1. Trimming took 3 bases from V and 5 from J; bases not matched to a gene: 5. This CDR3 has 15 residues. Germline-derived CDR1 and CDR2 are LNHDA and SQIVND (reference sequence). CDR3 protein: CASSIYGQGHQPQHF. CDR3 nucleotide sequence: TGTGCCAGTAGTATCTACGGACAGGGGCATCAGCCCCAGCATTTT.

This clonotype was counted at least ten times. The chain joins TRBV6-1 to TRBJ2-7, with 10 bases lining up with TRBD2. Germline V gives CDR1 MNHNS, CDR2 SASEGT. With V trimmed by 4 bases and J by 5 bases, 11 bases remained unmatched. The CDR3 is made up of 16 amino acids. The CDR3 loop reads CASSGAVGAGGDEQYF. The DNA for the CDR3 is TGTGCCAGCAGTGGGGCGGTAGGAGCGGGAGGGGACGAGCAGTACTTC.

The rearrangement uses TRBV5-1 and TRBJ2-3; 9 bases are shared with TRBD2. The CDR3 has 16 amino acids. V was clipped by 7 bases and J by 4 bases; unmatched bases: 13. The germline V gene encodes CDR1 SGHRS and CDR2 YFSETQ. Written as DNA, the CDR3 is TGCGCCAGCCGAACCGCGGGGGGGCCATCATCAGATACGCAGTATTTT. It encodes CASRTAGGPSSDTQYF. The full variable domain, with the rest looked up from reference TRBV5-1 and TRBJ2-3, is KAGVTQTPRYLIKTRGQQVTLSCSPISGHRSVSWYQQTPGQGLQFLFEYFSETQRNKGNFPGRFSGRQFSNSRSEMNVSTLELGDSALYLCASRTAGGPSSDTQYFGPGTRLTVL.

V is TRBV24-1 and J is TRBJ2-6; tentatively, D is TRBD2 (5 bases). The ends were cut back, 11 bases at V and 4 bases at J, with 17 bases in the middle. The CDR3 is made up of 15 amino acids. CDR1 is KGHDR and CDR2 is SFDVKD in the germline V gene. CDR3 nucleotide sequence: TGTGCCAGCAGCGGACCGCCGGAGGGGGCCAACGTCCTGACTTTC. Encoded protein: CASSGPPEGANVLTF.

V and J are TRBV20-1 and TRBJ2-5; no clear D. CDR1 DFQATT and CDR2 SNEGSKA come from the germline V gene (reference sequence). V was clipped by 1 base and J by 6 bases, with 6 bases between them. The CDR3 spans 11 residues. The CDR3: CSARVLQTQYF. Written as DNA, the CDR3 is TGCAGTGCTAGAGTACTTCAGACCCAGTACTTC.

This clonotype was observed a single time. The rearrangement links TRBV7-3 to TRBJ1-6; no firm D call. V lost 3 bases and J 9 bases, leaving 18 bases between the germline ends. The CDR3 extends over 16 amino acids. Germline CDR1 reads SGHTA; CDR2 reads FQGTGA. The CDR3 coding sequence is TGTGCCAGCAGCTTTACAACATCGGACTTAGGTTCACCCCTCCACTTT. This codes for CASSFTTSDLGSPLHF.

This clonotype has at least ten counts. This chain joins TRBV4-1 and TRBJ1-1; a possible D gene is TRBD1 (6 bases). The V and J ends lost 3 bases and 2 bases respectively, with 22 bases between them. Germline-derived CDR1 and CDR2 are MGHRA and YSYEKL. This CDR3 region has 18 residues. The CDR3 spells CASSHELGHTGKNTEAFF. Here the CDR3 DNA reads TGCGCCAGCAGCCATGAACTCGGACACACAGGGAAAAACACTGAAGCTTTCTTT.

Comments on this clonotype: A much larger clonotype is one base distant, so this may be a read error. This sequence joins TRBV29-1 and TRBJ2-7; no clear D gene. The CDR3 is made up of 15 amino acids. The germline gives CDR1 SQVTM, CDR2 ANQGSEA. Trimming removed 0 bases at V and 0 bases at J, with 12 bases between. CDR3 region: CSVEDNEKGSYEQYF. CDR3 nucleotides: TGCAGCGTTGAAGATAACGAAAAAGGCTCCTACGAGCAGTACTTC.

The rearrangement joins TRBV5-5 to TRBJ2-7; D call uncertain. The V end lost 0 bases, the J end lost 0 bases, and 7 bases lay between the germline ends. The CDR3 sequence is 14 residues long. Germline CDR1 reads SGHKS; CDR2 reads YYEKEE (reference sequence). CDR3 sequence reads: CASSLEVDSYEQYF. Here the CDR3 DNA reads TGTGCCAGCAGCTTGGAAGTAGACTCCTACGAGCAGTACTTC.

This clonotype was seen only a few times. The gene calls are TRBV20-1 and TRBJ2-7; the D gene is possibly TRBD1 (6 bases). The germline gives CDR1 DFQATT, CDR2 SNEGSKA (reference sequence). V lost 6 bases and J 2 bases, leaving 23 bases between the germline ends. The CDR3 runs 16 residues. DNA of the CDR3: TGCAGTGCCCCACGTCCTCTCCGGGACAACACCTACGAGCAGTACTTC. It specifies CSAPRPLRDNTYEQYF.

V is TRBV19 and J is TRBJ2-5; D remains ambiguous. V lost 5 bases to trimming and J lost 5 bases, with 18 bases between them. The CDR3 length is 15 residues. Germline V gene lookup returns CDR1 LNHDA and CDR2 SQIVND (reference sequence). CDR3 coding DNA: TGTGCCAGTAGTCGCTCAGCCCTTGATAGGGAGACCCAGTACTTC. This translates into CASSRSALDRETQYF.

This clonotype showed up just once. The V call is TRBV24-1, the J call TRBJ2-1; TRBD2 matches 11 bases. The CDR3 sequence is 17 residues long. Germline loops: CDR1 KGHDR, CDR2 SFDVKD. The ends lost 4 bases at V and 9 bases at J; junction bases unmatched: 13. In nucleotides, the CDR3 is TGTGCCACCAGTGACTCGGGACTAGCGGACCCTTTAGGTGAGCAGTTCTTC. Amino acid sequence: CATSDSGLADPLGEQFF.

The chain links TRBV10-3 to TRBJ2-1; D is undetermined. V gave up 0 bases and J gave up 5 bases, with 14 bases separating them. Germline-derived CDR1 and CDR2 are ENHRY and SYGVKD. The length of the CDR3 is 16 residues. The CDR3 coding sequence is TGTGCCATCAGTGAGTCGGAGCTGGGTGGAAACAATGAGCAGTTCTTC. As protein: CAISESELGGNNEQFF.

The chain links TRBV10-1 to TRBJ1-2; D may be TRBD1 (6 bases). CDR1 is WNHNN and CDR2 is SYGVQD in the germline V gene (reference sequence). The CDR3 consists of 14 residues. V lost 5 bases, J lost 3 bases, and 13 bases lay in between. The CDR3: CASSSQGGYYGYTF. Here the CDR3 DNA reads TGCGCCAGCAGTTCACAGGGAGGGTACTATGGCTACACCTTC.

The sample holds one count of this clonotype. This chain links TRBV7-8 with TRBJ2-3; possibly TRBD1 or TRBD2 for D (5 bases each). V was cut by 5 bases and J by 2 bases, with 17 bases left in between. Germline V CDR1 and CDR2: SGHVS, FQNEAQ. The CDR3 covers 16 residues. Here the CDR3 reads CASSPPGPANTDTQYF. The CDR3 DNA reads TGTGCCAGCAGCCCCCCGGGACCCGCGAACACAGATACGCAGTATTTT. The full variable domain, completed using reference TRBV7-8 and TRBJ2-3, is GAGVSQSPRYKVAKRGQDVALRCDPISGHVSLFWYQQALGQGPEFLTYFQNEAQLDKSGLPSDRFFAERPEGSVSTLKIQRTQQEDSAVYLCASSPPGPANTDTQYFGPGTRLTVL.